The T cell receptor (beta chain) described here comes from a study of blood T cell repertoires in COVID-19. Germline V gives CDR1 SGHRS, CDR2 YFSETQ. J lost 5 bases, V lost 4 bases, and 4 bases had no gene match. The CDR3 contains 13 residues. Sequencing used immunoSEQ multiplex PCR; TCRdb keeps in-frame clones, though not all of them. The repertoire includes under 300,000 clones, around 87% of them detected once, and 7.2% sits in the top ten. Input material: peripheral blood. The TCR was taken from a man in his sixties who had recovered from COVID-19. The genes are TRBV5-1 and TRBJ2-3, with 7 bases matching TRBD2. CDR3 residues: CASSHERGDTQYF. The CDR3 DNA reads TGCGCCAGCAGCCACGAGCGGGGAGATACGCAGTATTTT.